This section outlines one T cell receptor (beta chain) sequence together with its context. Its antigen is unknown. Nashville, Tennessee was home to all donors, each a Caucasian adult. Division of CD4+ cells produced a CD45RA+ naive subset and a CD45RA-negative memory subset. The data stem from a study of shared clonotypes between healthy human individuals. Study-wide findings and caveats: Naive subsets, compared against memory subsets, generally had larger estimated richness values.

Investigators spread the genomic DNA of each subset evenly over several immunoSEQ plates. Sequencing used immunoSEQ multiplex PCR; TCRdb keeps in-frame clones, though not all of them. The top ten clones hold 0.37% of a sample with 2,500,000 or so clones, about 90% of them seen once. Per germline, CDR1 SGHRS and CDR2 YFSETQ. The CDR3 covers 15 residues. V lost 0 bases, J lost 0 bases, and 10 bases lay in between. The sequence was collected from a man younger than 30 in good health. Some clones in this sample may be carry-over from other donors' samples. The sequenced sample consisted of naive CD4+ T cells from PBMCs. Described subset: CD45RA+ positively selected. V is TRBV5-1 and J is TRBJ2-7; D may correspond to TRBD1 or TRBD2 (5 bases each). CDR3 nucleotide sequence: TGCGCCAGCAGCTTGGGGGACGCGCGCTCCTACGAGCAGTACTTC. Translation: CASSLGDARSYEQYF.